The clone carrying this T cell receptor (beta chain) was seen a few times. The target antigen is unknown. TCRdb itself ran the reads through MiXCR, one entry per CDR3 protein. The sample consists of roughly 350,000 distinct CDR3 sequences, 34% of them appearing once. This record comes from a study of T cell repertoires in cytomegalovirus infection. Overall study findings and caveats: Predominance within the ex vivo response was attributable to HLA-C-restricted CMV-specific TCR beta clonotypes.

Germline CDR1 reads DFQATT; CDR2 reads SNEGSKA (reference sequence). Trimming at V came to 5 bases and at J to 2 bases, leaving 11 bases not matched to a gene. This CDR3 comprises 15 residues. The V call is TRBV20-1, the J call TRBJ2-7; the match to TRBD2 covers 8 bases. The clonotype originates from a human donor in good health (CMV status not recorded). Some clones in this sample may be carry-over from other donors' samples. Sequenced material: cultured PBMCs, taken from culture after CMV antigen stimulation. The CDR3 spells CSAFGGREATYEQYF. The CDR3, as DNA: TGCAGTGCTTTCGGGGGGCGGGAGGCAACCTACGAGCAGTACTTC.